The following is a TCR beta chain sequence with its context. Which antigen it targets is not known. Base quality data are lacking; no much larger clone is found one base away. This sample is drawn from a study of blood T cell repertoires in COVID-19 (dated by TCRdb to the early 2020s). With regard to the full study: Collaborator samples came from the United States, Italy and Spain and covered acute and convalescent phases of COVID-19. The material from the prospective study consisted of cDNA or gDNA derived from T cells, B-cell-depleted T cells, or PBMCs. The repertoires were released in a freely available public database intended as a resource for research on the immune response to SARS-CoV-2. The sample metadata nearly always contained a de-identified subject ID, COVID-19 status, age in years and sex. The samples were drawn from the first 160 participants of the ongoing ImmuneRACE study and from 1,254 subjects provided by 6 global collaborators. Where available, HLA class I and class II types were taken from metadata supplied by the sample provider and were not determined by assay-based typing. Subjects who had been exposed to COVID-19, were actively infected with it, or had recovered from it provided the deeply sampled blood TCRbeta repertoires that made up the dataset.

V loses 5 bases, J loses 2 bases, and the germline ends lie 10 bases apart. Reading from cysteine to phenylalanine, the CDR3 counts 13 amino acids. The kept DNA is CDR3 alone, 39 bases in frame from the first base. Per the germline V gene (reference sequence), SEHNR is the CDR1 and FQNEAQ is the CDR2. TCRbeta CDR3 regions were amplified from genomic DNA using the immunoSEQ Assay, a bias-controlled multiplex PCR. As for the original processing: Nucleated cell counts per sample were estimated from amplification of reference gene primers within the assay. To quantify the absolute abundance of each unique TCRbeta CDR3 rearrangement, sequence reads were collapsed and filtered. For each sample, productive Simpson clonality was calculated by taking the square root of Simpson's diversity index across productive rearrangements. The table was pulled from immuneACCESS by TCRdb, which kept in-frame rearrangements only. Such tables lose some clones; where checked, under half of the loss comes from unresolved V genes, and the rest has no known cause. The DNA was the basis for D and trimming; V, J and clone size are from that table. The sample table shows 55,000 to 75,000 clones, and around 80% are seen once. Jointly, the top ten make up 5% to 6.5% of the sample.

Each collaborating institution followed its own protocols to collect whole blood in K2EDTA tubes. For TCRbeta analysis, collaborator samples were shipped as frozen whole blood, as isolated PBMCs, or as DNA extracted from either sample type. Overall study results and their limits: The quantity of clinical and demographic metadata differed by source and by participant and was supplied without curation.

This receptor was obtained from a human donor in a cohort sampled during active COVID-19. Sequencing used peripheral blood. Recombination joined TRBV7-9 with TRBJ2-7; the D segment cannot be called with confidence. CDR3 sequence: CASSPPETYEQYF. The sequenced DNA is TGTGCCAGCAGCCCCCCCGAGACCTACGAGCAGTACTTC.